The present T cell receptor (beta chain) was sequenced within a study of blood T cell repertoires in COVID-19. On the study more broadly: Researchers got acute and convalescent COVID-19 samples from the United States, Italy and Spain.

Original analysis: Amplification with reference gene primers provided the estimates of nucleated cell counts. Sequenced by immunoSEQ multiplex PCR; TCRdb stores in-frame clones only, minus some. D and trimming were read from the DNA, whereas the V and J calls and clone size are those reported in that table. This sample has 160,000 or so clones, with more than 75% found just once. Looked up from germline, CDR1 is LNHDA and CDR2 is SQIVND (reference sequence). CDR3 size: 13 residues. Trimming at V came to 10 bases and at J to 3 bases, leaving 8 bases not matched to a gene. Living in 24 US areas, the participants were between roughly 18 and 89 years of age. Researchers sorted participants into cohorts using their self-reported clinical history.

The chain has TRBV19 and TRBJ1-1, with 7 bases fitting TRBD1. The sequence was obtained from a human donor with acute COVID-19. The donor label of this sample is uncertain. The sequencing sample was made of PBMCs or T cells enriched from blood (not recorded which). Here the CDR3 reads CATHRRGDTEAFF. The CDR3 nucleotides are TGTGCCACTCACCGCAGGGGGGACACTGAAGCTTTCTTT.